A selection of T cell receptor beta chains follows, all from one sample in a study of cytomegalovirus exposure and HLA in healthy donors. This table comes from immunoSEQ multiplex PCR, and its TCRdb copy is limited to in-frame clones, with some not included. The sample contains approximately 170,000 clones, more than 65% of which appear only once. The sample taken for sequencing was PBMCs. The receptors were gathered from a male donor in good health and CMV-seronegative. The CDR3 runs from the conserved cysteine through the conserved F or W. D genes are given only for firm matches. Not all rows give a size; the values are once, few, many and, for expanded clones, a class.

TGTGCCAGCACGAAGGGGCCTGCCTCCTACGAGCAGTACTTC,CASTKGPASYEQYF,-,TRBV9,TRBJ2-7,few
TGTGCCAGCAGCCCGGGGGGCACAGATACGCAGTATTTT,CASSPGGTDTQYF,-,TRBV7-3,TRBJ2-3,-
TGTGCCAGCAGCTTGCCCCAGGGGGCTAACCCCTACAATGAGCAGTTCTTC,CASSLPQGANPYNEQFF,TRBD1,TRBV5-4,TRBJ2-1,once
TGTGCCTGGAGTGTACGTAGGGGACTAGCCACCGGGGAGCTGTTTTTT,CAWSVRRGLATGELFF,TRBD2,TRBV30,TRBJ2-2,-
TGCAGCGTTGCAGTCGTCGGGAGTTCCTACGAGCAGTACTTC,CSVAVVGSSYEQYF,-,TRBV29-1,TRBJ2-7,-
TGTGCCAGTCAAAACAGGGGCGGTCAGCCCCAGCATTTT,CASQNRGGQPQHF,TRBD1,TRBV2,TRBJ1-5,-
TGTGCCAGCAGCCCGAGACAGGGAGGCATAAACACTGAAGCTTTCTTT,CASSPRQGGINTEAFF,TRBD1,TRBV5-5,TRBJ1-1,-
TGTGCCAGCAGCCCTGGCCTACAGGGGGCGCGGGGAGATGAAGCTTTCTTT,CASSPGLQGARGDEAFF,TRBD1,TRBV4-2,TRBJ1-1,-
TGTGCCACCAGCCGGCCGGGAGGGCACGAGCAGTACTTC,CATSRPGGHEQYF,TRBD2,TRBV15,TRBJ2-7,-
TGTGCCAGCAGGCGCTCGGGGGGAGGGGCCAACGTCCTGACTTTC,CASRRSGGGANVLTF,TRBD2,TRBV6-5,TRBJ2-6,-
TGTGCCAGCAGCTTCCAAGGGGGTGGCTACGAGCAGTACTTC,CASSFQGGGYEQYF,-,TRBV7-3,TRBJ2-7,-
TGTGCCAGCAGTGAGCGGGACAGGGGAGGCACTGAAGCTTTCTTT,CASSERDRGGTEAFF,TRBD1,TRBV6-1,TRBJ1-1,few
TGTGCCAGCAGCACAATAGGGGCGGCTGGCTACACCTTC,CASSTIGAAGYTF,-,TRBV5-5,TRBJ1-2,-
TGTGCCAGCTCAGGGGGGGCCCACGAGCAGTACTTC,CASSGGAHEQYF,-,TRBV18,TRBJ2-7,-
TGTGCCAGCTCACTAGCGCCCTCCGGGTTAGGAAACACCTACGAGCAGTACTTC,CASSLAPSGLGNTYEQYF,-,TRBV18,TRBJ2-7,-
TGCGCCAGCAGCTTGGATCCGCTAAAGAACACTGAAGCTTTCTTT,CASSLDPLKNTEAFF,-,TRBV5-1,TRBJ1-1,-
TGTGCCAGCAGCGACGGCAGGAGGTACTCTGGGGCCAACGTCCTGACTTTC,CASSDGRRYSGANVLTF,-,TRBV7-8,TRBJ2-6,-
TGTGCCAGCAGCCCAGTAGGGGGCAGCAATCAGCCCCAGCATTTT,CASSPVGGSNQPQHF,TRBD1,TRBV6-6,TRBJ1-5,-
TGTGCCAGCATACCCTCTATCCGGGATCCCGGTGACAGGGAGAGGTCTGCCTACGAGCAGTACTTC,CASIPSIRDPGDRERSAYEQYF,TRBD1,TRBV2,TRBJ2-7,-
TGTTCCAGCAGCTTGGGTAGGGGGCGGCAGAACTATGGCTACACCTTC,CSSSLGRGRQNYGYTF,TRBD1,TRBV7-9,TRBJ1-2,-
TGTGCCAGCAGCTTAGATTACCCGCAGGGGGCCGAGGAGCTGTTTTTT,CASSLDYPQGAEELFF,TRBD1,TRBV11-2,TRBJ2-2,-
TGTGCCAGCAGTTATGGGGCTAGCGGGGCCACCTACGAGCAGTACTTC,CASSYGASGATYEQYF,TRBD2,TRBV6-5,TRBJ2-7,-
TGCAGTGCTATGTCAGTTGAAGCTTTCTTT,CSAMSVEAFF,-,TRBV20-1,TRBJ1-1,-
TGTGCTAGTGGGTTTGCCCTGGCCACGACATACTCCTACAATGAGCAGTTCTTC,CASGFALATTYSYNEQFF,-,TRBV12-5,TRBJ2-1,-
TGTGCCAGCAGTGTGTACAGGGCGGAAGCTTTCTTT,CASSVYRAEAFF,-,TRBV6-1,TRBJ1-1,-
TGTGCCTGGAGTCCGGCGGGAAACACCGGGGAGCTGTTTTTT,CAWSPAGNTGELFF,-,TRBV30,TRBJ2-2,-
TGCGCCAGCAGCTTCAAGGACAGGGGTCGCGAGCAGTACTTC,CASSFKDRGREQYF,TRBD1,TRBV5-1,TRBJ2-7,-
TGTGCCAGCAGCTTCAACAGGGGCGACTATGGCTACACCTTC,CASSFNRGDYGYTF,TRBD1,TRBV27,TRBJ1-2,once
TGTGCCATCACCACACACGCAGACGCCGGGGAGCAGTACTTC,CAITTHADAGEQYF,-,TRBV10-3,TRBJ2-7,-
TGCAGCGTTGACAGGGGAAGTATCAAGGAGACCCAGTACTTC,CSVDRGSIKETQYF,-,TRBV29-1,TRBJ2-5,-
TGTGCCAGCTCACCGGGCAGTCAAGAGACCCAGTACTTC,CASSPGSQETQYF,-,TRBV18,TRBJ2-5,-
TGCAGTGTCACTAGGTCGGAGACCCAGTACTTC,CSVTRSETQYF,-,TRBV20-1,TRBJ2-5,-
TGTGCCAGCAGAGCTGGACAGGGTCGGAACGAGCAGTACTTC,CASRAGQGRNEQYF,TRBD1,TRBV6-6,TRBJ2-7,-
TGTGCCAGTAGTAGCAGGGTAAACATTCAGTACTTC,CASSSRVNIQYF,-,TRBV19,TRBJ2-4,-
TGTGCCAGCAGTGACACTTACAGGCCTAATCGAACCGGGGAGCTGTTTTTT,CASSDTYRPNRTGELFF,-,TRBV6-4,TRBJ2-2,-
TGTGCCAGCAGTTTATCCAGGGAGGGCTATGGCTACACCTTC,CASSLSREGYGYTF,-,TRBV28,TRBJ1-2,-
TGTGCCAGCAGCAGCCGCGGCTCCTACGAGCAGTACTTC,CASSSRGSYEQYF,-,TRBV11-3,TRBJ2-7,-
TGTGCCAGCAGTAGGGACGGGAGCACTGAAGCTTTCTTT,CASSRDGSTEAFF,-,TRBV6-6,TRBJ1-1,-
TGTGCCAGCAGTCCTAATGGTTCTCCTAACACTGAAGCTTTCTTT,CASSPNGSPNTEAFF,-,TRBV28,TRBJ1-1,-
TGTGCCAGCAGTCCACGGACTAGCGGGAGTTTGAATGAGCAGTTCTTC,CASSPRTSGSLNEQFF,TRBD2,TRBV27,TRBJ2-1,-
TGTGCCAGCAGTCCGGGACTAGCAAGCGAGACCCAGTACTTC,CASSPGLASETQYF,TRBD2,TRBV6-4,TRBJ2-5,-
TGTGCCAGCAGTTCTTTGCGGGGCCGGCGTTTAGATACGCAGTATTTT,CASSSLRGRRLDTQYF,-,TRBV6-5,TRBJ2-3,-
TGTGTCAGCAGCTTAAACTCAGGGCTGGAAAAACTGTTTTTT,CVSSLNSGLEKLFF,-,TRBV7-9,TRBJ1-4,once
TGTGCCAGCAGCTTAAGCGGCCCGGCGGCTTTCTTT,CASSLSGPAAFF,-,TRBV7-9,TRBJ1-1,-
TGTGCCAGCAGCTCGTTGGGACAGGTAGTGAGACATGGGGCCAACGTCCTGACTTTC,CASSSLGQVVRHGANVLTF,TRBD1,TRBV5-6,TRBJ2-6,-
TGTGCCAGCAGGGAGACAGGCCTGAACACTGAAGCTTTCTTT,CASRETGLNTEAFF,-,TRBV6-5,TRBJ1-1,-
TGTGCCAGCAACCTCGCAGGTCTTGGCAGGGGGCTATCCGGGAATGCGGTTTATGGCTACACCTTC,CASNLAGLGRGLSGNAVYGYTF,TRBD1,TRBV28,TRBJ1-2,-
TGTGCCAGCAGCCCAATATGGGGGACAGCTAGAAAAACTGGGGCCAACGTCCTGACTTTC,CASSPIWGTARKTGANVLTF,TRBD1,TRBV7-8,TRBJ2-6,-
TGTGCCAGCAGGAGACAGGGGCGCACAGATACGCAGTATTTT,CASRRQGRTDTQYF,TRBD1,TRBV6-5,TRBJ2-3,-